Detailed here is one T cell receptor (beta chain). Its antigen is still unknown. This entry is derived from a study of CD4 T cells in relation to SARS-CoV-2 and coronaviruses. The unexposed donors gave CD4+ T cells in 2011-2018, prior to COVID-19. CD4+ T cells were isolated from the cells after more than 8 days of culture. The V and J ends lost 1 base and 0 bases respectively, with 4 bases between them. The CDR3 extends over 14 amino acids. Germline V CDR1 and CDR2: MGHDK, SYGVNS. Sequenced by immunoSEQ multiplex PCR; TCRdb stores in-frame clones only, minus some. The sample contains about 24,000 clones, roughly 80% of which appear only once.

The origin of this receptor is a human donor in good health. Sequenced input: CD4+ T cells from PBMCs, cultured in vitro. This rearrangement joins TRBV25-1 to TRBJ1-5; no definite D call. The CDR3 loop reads CASSEFDSNQPQHF. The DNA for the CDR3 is TGTGCCAGCAGTGAATTTGATAGCAATCAGCCCCAGCATTTT.